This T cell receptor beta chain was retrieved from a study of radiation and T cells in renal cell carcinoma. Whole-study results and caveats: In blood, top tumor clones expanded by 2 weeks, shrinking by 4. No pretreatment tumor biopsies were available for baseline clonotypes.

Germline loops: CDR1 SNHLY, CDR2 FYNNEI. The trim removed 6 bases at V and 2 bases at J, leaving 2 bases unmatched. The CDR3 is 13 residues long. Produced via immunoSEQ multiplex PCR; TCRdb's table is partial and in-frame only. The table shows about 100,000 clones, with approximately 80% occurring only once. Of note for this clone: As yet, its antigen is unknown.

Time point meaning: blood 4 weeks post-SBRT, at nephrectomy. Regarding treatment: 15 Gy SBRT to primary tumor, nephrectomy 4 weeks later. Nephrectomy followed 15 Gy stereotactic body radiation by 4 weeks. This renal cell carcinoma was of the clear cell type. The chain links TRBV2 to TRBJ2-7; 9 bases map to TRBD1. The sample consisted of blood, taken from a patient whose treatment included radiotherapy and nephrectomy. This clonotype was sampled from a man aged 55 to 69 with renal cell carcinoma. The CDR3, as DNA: TGTGCCAGCAGGAGGGACAGGGCCTACGAGCAGTACTTC. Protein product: CASRRDRAYEQYF.